A selection of T cell receptor beta chains follows, all from one sample in a study of CD8 T cells in Susac syndrome. From the immunoSEQ multiplex PCR reads, TCRdb called clonotypes with MiXCR, one entry per CDR3 protein. The data contain about 190,000 distinct CDR3 sequences, almost 96% of them seen just once; the ten biggest clones take up 0.098%. The sequencing sample was made of CD4+ T cells from PBMCs. Source of these receptors: a human donor with Susac syndrome. Each CDR3 is given with its conserved first and last residue. D genes are given only for firm matches. Some rows mark clone size as missing; the rest say once, few, many or name a class of expanded clone.

d_call: NA; clone_size: NA; v_call: TRBV20-1; j_call: TRBJ1-2; cdr3_nt: TGCAGTGCGAGAAGGGCCGGGGAGGGAAGTGGCTACACCTTC; cdr3_aa: CSARRAGEGSGYTF
d_call: TRBD1; clone_size: once; v_call: TRBV30; j_call: TRBJ2-3; cdr3_nt: TGTGCCTGGAGCCCCGACAGGGTGCCCGACACAGATACGCAGTATTTT; cdr3_aa: CAWSPDRVPDTDTQYF
d_call: TRBD2; clone_size: NA; v_call: TRBV4-2; j_call: TRBJ2-5; cdr3_nt: TGTGCCAGCAGCCCAAGGAGCGGGAGGAAAGAGACCCAGTACTTC; cdr3_aa: CASSPRSGRKETQYF
d_call: NA; clone_size: NA; v_call: TRBV29-1; j_call: TRBJ2-7; cdr3_nt: TGCAGCGTTGACGTAGGCGGTTACGAGCAGTACTTC; cdr3_aa: CSVDVGGYEQYF
d_call: NA; clone_size: NA; v_call: TRBV6-4; j_call: TRBJ1-2; cdr3_nt: TGTGCCAGCAGCCCCAGGGGCGGCAGTAACTATGGCTACACCTTC; cdr3_aa: CASSPRGGSNYGYTF
d_call: NA; clone_size: NA; v_call: TRBV9; j_call: TRBJ2-2; cdr3_nt: TGTGCCAGCAGCGTAGACGTTACCGGGGAGCTGTTTTTT; cdr3_aa: CASSVDVTGELFF
d_call: TRBD1; clone_size: NA; v_call: TRBV30; j_call: TRBJ1-2; cdr3_nt: TGTGCCTGGGGGGCGACAGGGACTGGCTACACCTTC; cdr3_aa: CAWGATGTGYTF
d_call: NA; clone_size: NA; v_call: TRBV29-1; j_call: TRBJ2-3; cdr3_nt: TGCAGCGTTGTTGTGCGGGGAACAGATACGCAGTATTTT; cdr3_aa: CSVVVRGTDTQYF
d_call: TRBD1; clone_size: NA; v_call: TRBV30; j_call: TRBJ1-3; cdr3_nt: TGTGCCTGGAGTGGCCGACAGGGCAGTCACTCTGGAAACACCATATATTTT; cdr3_aa: CAWSGRQGSHSGNTIYF
d_call: NA; clone_size: NA; v_call: TRBV11-2; j_call: TRBJ2-5; cdr3_nt: TGTGCCAGCAGCTACCGTAGTGAAGAGACCCAGTACTTC; cdr3_aa: CASSYRSEETQYF
d_call: TRBD2; clone_size: NA; v_call: TRBV12-3/TRBV12-4; j_call: TRBJ2-3; cdr3_nt: TGTGCCAGCAGGATGACTAGCGGGGGTCAGTATTTT; cdr3_aa: CASRMTSGGQYF
d_call: NA; clone_size: NA; v_call: TRBV4-3; j_call: TRBJ1-1; cdr3_nt: TGCGCCAGCAGCCAAGATTTAGGGATGTGGTCGACTGAAGCTTTCTTT; cdr3_aa: CASSQDLGMWSTEAFF
d_call: NA; clone_size: NA; v_call: TRBV5-1; j_call: TRBJ2-7; cdr3_nt: TGCGCCAGCAGCCGTCGAAATTCCTACGAGCAGTACTTC; cdr3_aa: CASSRRNSYEQYF
d_call: TRBD1; clone_size: NA; v_call: TRBV6-6; j_call: TRBJ2-7; cdr3_nt: TGTGCCAGCACTATGGGGACAGGCGCCTACGAGCAGTACTTC; cdr3_aa: CASTMGTGAYEQYF
d_call: TRBD2; clone_size: NA; v_call: TRBV7-2; j_call: TRBJ2-1; cdr3_nt: TGTGCCAGCAGCTTAGGTTTGGGACTAGGGTATGAGCAGTTCTTC; cdr3_aa: CASSLGLGLGYEQFF
d_call: NA; clone_size: NA; v_call: TRBV7-3; j_call: TRBJ2-1; cdr3_nt: TGTGCCAGCAGCTCGGCTCAGGGAAGGAATGAGCAGTTCTTC; cdr3_aa: CASSSAQGRNEQFF
d_call: TRBD1; clone_size: NA; v_call: TRBV2; j_call: TRBJ1-4; cdr3_nt: TGTGCCAGCAGTGATGGACAGGGAGGGTCAACTAATGAAAAACTGTTTTTT; cdr3_aa: CASSDGQGGSTNEKLFF
d_call: NA; clone_size: NA; v_call: TRBV20-1; j_call: TRBJ2-7; cdr3_nt: TGCAGTGCCTCTCGGGCAGCCCCGGAGCAGTACTTC; cdr3_aa: CSASRAAPEQYF
d_call: NA; clone_size: NA; v_call: TRBV7-9; j_call: TRBJ2-1; cdr3_nt: TGTGCCAGCAGCTTAAGGCCGCTAGTCAGGGAGAATGAGCAGTTCTTC; cdr3_aa: CASSLRPLVRENEQFF
d_call: TRBD1; clone_size: NA; v_call: TRBV20-1; j_call: TRBJ2-7; cdr3_nt: TGCAGTGCTAGAGGTTCCGGGACAGGGAGCTACGAGCAGTACTTC; cdr3_aa: CSARGSGTGSYEQYF
d_call: NA; clone_size: NA; v_call: TRBV2; j_call: TRBJ2-1; cdr3_nt: TGTGCCAGCAGTGCCGGGCAGGGAAGGCACAATGAGCAGTTCTTC; cdr3_aa: CASSAGQGRHNEQFF
d_call: TRBD1; clone_size: NA; v_call: TRBV5-1; j_call: TRBJ2-1; cdr3_nt: TGCGCCAGCAGCCCGGGACAGCGGACTTACAATGAGCAGTTCTTC; cdr3_aa: CASSPGQRTYNEQFF
d_call: TRBD1; clone_size: NA; v_call: TRBV6-1; j_call: TRBJ1-2; cdr3_nt: TGTGCCAGTGAGGACAGGGGGCATGACTATGGCTACACCTTC; cdr3_aa: CASEDRGHDYGYTF
d_call: NA; clone_size: NA; v_call: TRBV6-5; j_call: TRBJ2-2; cdr3_nt: TGTGCCAGCAGTTACTCTGCCGGGGAGCTGTTTTTT; cdr3_aa: CASSYSAGELFF
d_call: NA; clone_size: NA; v_call: TRBV29-1; j_call: TRBJ2-5; cdr3_nt: TGCAGCGTTGCCCCAGCGGCGGTGCAAGAGACCCAGTACTTC; cdr3_aa: CSVAPAAVQETQYF
d_call: NA; clone_size: few; v_call: TRBV27; j_call: TRBJ2-1; cdr3_nt: TGTGCCAGCAGTTTGAGGCTAGGAAATGAGCAGTTCTTC; cdr3_aa: CASSLRLGNEQFF
d_call: NA; clone_size: NA; v_call: TRBV12-3/TRBV12-4; j_call: TRBJ2-7; cdr3_nt: TGTGCCAGCAGCCCTTGGGGCAGAGACTACGAGCAGTACTTC; cdr3_aa: CASSPWGRDYEQYF
d_call: TRBD1; clone_size: NA; v_call: TRBV7-3; j_call: TRBJ1-2; cdr3_nt: TGTGCCAGCAGTGGGACAGGAGCTAACTATGGCTACACCTTC; cdr3_aa: CASSGTGANYGYTF
d_call: NA; clone_size: NA; v_call: TRBV29-1; j_call: TRBJ2-5; cdr3_nt: TGCAGCGTTAATCCAGGGGCAGGCGAGACCCAGTACTTC; cdr3_aa: CSVNPGAGETQYF
d_call: TRBD1; clone_size: NA; v_call: TRBV7-7; j_call: TRBJ2-5; cdr3_nt: TGTGCTAGCAGACCCGGGACAGGTGGCCAAGAGACCCAGTACTTC; cdr3_aa: CASRPGTGGQETQYF
d_call: NA; clone_size: NA; v_call: TRBV5-4; j_call: TRBJ1-2; cdr3_nt: TGTGCCAGCAGCTCGAACCTGGGGGGCGCCTATGGCTACACCTTC; cdr3_aa: CASSSNLGGAYGYTF
d_call: NA; clone_size: NA; v_call: TRBV12-3/TRBV12-4; j_call: TRBJ1-5; cdr3_nt: TGTGCCAGCAGTTTCTCAGGGGTCAATCAGCCCCAGCATTTT; cdr3_aa: CASSFSGVNQPQHF
d_call: NA; clone_size: NA; v_call: TRBV6-2/TRBV6-3; j_call: TRBJ2-1; cdr3_nt: TGTGCCAGTTGGGAGCCAGGACGCTACAATGAGCAGTTCTTC; cdr3_aa: CASWEPGRYNEQFF
d_call: NA; clone_size: NA; v_call: TRBV24-1; j_call: TRBJ2-2; cdr3_nt: TGTGCCACCAGTGCTTCATTTGGGGGGCTGTTTTTT; cdr3_aa: CATSASFGGLFF
d_call: TRBD1; clone_size: NA; v_call: TRBV9; j_call: TRBJ2-1; cdr3_nt: TGTGCCAGCAGCGCGCCTACAGGGGATGAGCAGTTCTTC; cdr3_aa: CASSAPTGDEQFF
d_call: NA; clone_size: NA; v_call: TRBV7-9; j_call: TRBJ1-2; cdr3_nt: TGTGCCAGCAGCCCAGATGGCCCCTATGGCTACACCTTC; cdr3_aa: CASSPDGPYGYTF
d_call: TRBD1; clone_size: NA; v_call: TRBV24-1; j_call: TRBJ2-5; cdr3_nt: TGTGCCACCAGTGACCGAACAGGGGGCTCGGGGGAGACCCAGTACTTC; cdr3_aa: CATSDRTGGSGETQYF
d_call: TRBD1; clone_size: NA; v_call: TRBV3-1; j_call: TRBJ2-5; cdr3_nt: TGTGCCAGCAGTCGTACTACAGGGGGGCTAGGGGAGACCCAGTACTTC; cdr3_aa: CASSRTTGGLGETQYF
d_call: TRBD1; clone_size: once; v_call: TRBV2; j_call: TRBJ1-5; cdr3_nt: TGTGCCAGCAGTGAAGCGACAGGGAGCGGTCAGCCCCAGCATTTT; cdr3_aa: CASSEATGSGQPQHF
d_call: NA; clone_size: NA; v_call: TRBV30; j_call: TRBJ2-7; cdr3_nt: TGTGCCTGGAGTGTAAGCGGCCACGAGCAGTACTTC; cdr3_aa: CAWSVSGHEQYF
d_call: TRBD1; clone_size: NA; v_call: TRBV20-1; j_call: TRBJ2-5; cdr3_nt: TGCAGTGCTCACCAGGGGGTAGGGGAGACCCAGTACTTC; cdr3_aa: CSAHQGVGETQYF
d_call: NA; clone_size: NA; v_call: TRBV30; j_call: TRBJ2-2; cdr3_nt: TGTGCCGTACGTAGGGGCCCCGGGGAGCTGTTTTTT; cdr3_aa: CAVRRGPGELFF
d_call: TRBD2; clone_size: NA; v_call: TRBV30; j_call: TRBJ2-3; cdr3_nt: TGTGCCTGGACTAGCGGCTACACAGATACGCAGTATTTT; cdr3_aa: CAWTSGYTDTQYF
d_call: NA; clone_size: few; v_call: TRBV2; j_call: TRBJ2-3; cdr3_nt: TGTGCCAGCAGTCTTTTCACAGATACGCAGTATTTT; cdr3_aa: CASSLFTDTQYF